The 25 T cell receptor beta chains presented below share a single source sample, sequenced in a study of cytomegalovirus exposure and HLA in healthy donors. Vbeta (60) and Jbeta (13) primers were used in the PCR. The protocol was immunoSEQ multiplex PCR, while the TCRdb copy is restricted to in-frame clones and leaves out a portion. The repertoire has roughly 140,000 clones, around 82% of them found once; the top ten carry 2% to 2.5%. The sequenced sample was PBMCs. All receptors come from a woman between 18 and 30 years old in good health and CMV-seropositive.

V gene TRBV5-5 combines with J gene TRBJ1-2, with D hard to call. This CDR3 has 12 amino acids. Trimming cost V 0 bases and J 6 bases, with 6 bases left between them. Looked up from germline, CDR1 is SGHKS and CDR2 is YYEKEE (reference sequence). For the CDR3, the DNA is TGTGCCAGCAGCTTGGACAGTCATGGCTACACCTTC. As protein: CASSLDSHGYTF.

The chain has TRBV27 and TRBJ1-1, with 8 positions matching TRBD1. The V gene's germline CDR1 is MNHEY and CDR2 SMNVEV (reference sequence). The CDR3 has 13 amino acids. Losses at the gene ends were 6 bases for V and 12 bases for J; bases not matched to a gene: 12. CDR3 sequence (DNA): TGTGCCAGCAGCCTGACAGGGGAGTCCTTGTCTTTCTTT. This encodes CASSLTGESLSFF.

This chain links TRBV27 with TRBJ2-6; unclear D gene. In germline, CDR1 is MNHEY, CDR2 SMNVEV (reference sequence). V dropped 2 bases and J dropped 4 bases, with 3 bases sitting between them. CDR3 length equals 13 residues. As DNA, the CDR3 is TGTGCCAGCAGTTTACTGGGGGCCAACGTCCTGACTTTC. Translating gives CASSLLGANVLTF.

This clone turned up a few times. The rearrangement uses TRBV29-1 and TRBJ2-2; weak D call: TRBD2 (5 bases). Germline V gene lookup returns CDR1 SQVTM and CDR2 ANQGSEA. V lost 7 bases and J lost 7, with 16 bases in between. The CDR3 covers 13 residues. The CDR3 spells CSGEMIEGGELFF. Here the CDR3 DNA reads TGCAGCGGAGAAATGATTGAGGGCGGGGAGCTGTTTTTT.

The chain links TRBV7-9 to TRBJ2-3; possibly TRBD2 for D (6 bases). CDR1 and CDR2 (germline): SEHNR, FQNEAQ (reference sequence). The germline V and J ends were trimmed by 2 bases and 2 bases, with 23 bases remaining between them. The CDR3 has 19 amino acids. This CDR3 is CASSLYFSRAGIYTDTQYF. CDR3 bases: TGTGCCAGCAGCTTATACTTTTCAAGGGCGGGGATTTACACAGATACGCAGTATTTT. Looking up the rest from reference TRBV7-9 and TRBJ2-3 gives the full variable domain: DTGVSQNPRHKITKRGQNVTFRCDPISEHNRLYWYRQTLGQGPEFLTYFQNEAQLEKSRLLSDRFSAERPKGSFSTLEIQRTEQGDSAMYLCASSLYFSRAGIYTDTQYFGPGTRLTVL.

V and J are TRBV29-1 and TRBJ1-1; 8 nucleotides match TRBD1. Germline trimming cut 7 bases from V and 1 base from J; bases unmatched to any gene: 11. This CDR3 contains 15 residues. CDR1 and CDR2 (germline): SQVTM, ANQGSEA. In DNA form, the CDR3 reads TGCAGCGCCCGAGGACAGGGAGTGGGGAACACTGAAGCTTTCTTT. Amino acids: CSARGQGVGNTEAFF.

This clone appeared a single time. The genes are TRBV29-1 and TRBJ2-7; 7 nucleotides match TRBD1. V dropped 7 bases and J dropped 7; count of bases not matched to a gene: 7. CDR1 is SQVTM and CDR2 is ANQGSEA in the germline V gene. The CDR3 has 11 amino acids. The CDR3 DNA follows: TGCAGCGGGACGAGGGGGCAAGAGCAGTACTTC. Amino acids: CSGTRGQEQYF.

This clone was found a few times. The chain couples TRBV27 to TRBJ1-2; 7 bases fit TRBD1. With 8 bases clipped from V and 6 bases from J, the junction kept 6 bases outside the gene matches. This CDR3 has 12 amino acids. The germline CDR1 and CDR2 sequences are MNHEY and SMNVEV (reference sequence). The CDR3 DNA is TGTGCCAGCGGAACCACAGGGGATGGCTACACCTTC. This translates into CASGTTGDGYTF.

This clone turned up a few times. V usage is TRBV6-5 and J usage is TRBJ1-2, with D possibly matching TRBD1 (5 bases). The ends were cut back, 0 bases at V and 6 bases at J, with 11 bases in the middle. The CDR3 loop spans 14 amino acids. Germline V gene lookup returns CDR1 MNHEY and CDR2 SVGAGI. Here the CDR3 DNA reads TGTGCCAGCAGTTACTCAGGGGCGAGCGATGGCTACACCTTC. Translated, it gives CASSYSGASDGYTF.

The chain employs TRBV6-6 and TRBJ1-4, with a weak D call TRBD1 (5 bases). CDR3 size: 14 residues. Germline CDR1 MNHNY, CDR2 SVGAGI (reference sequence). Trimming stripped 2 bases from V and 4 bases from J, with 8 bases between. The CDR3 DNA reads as TGTGCCAGCAGTTACAGCGGGGGTAATGAAAAACTGTTTTTT. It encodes CASSYSGGNEKLFF.

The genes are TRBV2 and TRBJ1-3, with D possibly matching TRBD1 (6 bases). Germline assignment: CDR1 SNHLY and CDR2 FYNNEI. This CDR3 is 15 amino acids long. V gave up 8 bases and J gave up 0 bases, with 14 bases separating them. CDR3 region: CASVEDRYSGNTIYF. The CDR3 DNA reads TGTGCCAGCGTCGAGGACAGATACTCTGGAAACACCATATATTTT. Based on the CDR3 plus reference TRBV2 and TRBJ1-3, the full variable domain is EPEVTQTPSHQVTQMGQEVILRCVPISNHLYFYWYRQILGQKVEFLVSFYNNEISEKSEIFDDQFSVERPDGSNFTLKIRSTKLEDSAMYFCASVEDRYSGNTIYFGEGSWLTVV.

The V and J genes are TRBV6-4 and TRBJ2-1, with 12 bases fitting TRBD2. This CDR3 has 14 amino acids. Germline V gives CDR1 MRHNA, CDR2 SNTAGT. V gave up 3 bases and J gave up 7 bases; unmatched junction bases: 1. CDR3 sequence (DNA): TGTGCCAGCAGTGATACTAGCGGGGGGAATGAGCAGTTCTTC. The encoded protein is CASSDTSGGNEQFF.

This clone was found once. The CDR3 nucleotides are TGTGCCAGCAGCCAAGTACAGGGGCCTCTATCAGATACGCAGTATTTT. Amino acids: CASSQVQGPLSDTQYF. V and J are TRBV16 and TRBJ2-3, with 7 bases identical to TRBD1. Germline V lookup: CDR1 KGHSY, CDR2 FQNENV. CDR3 length equals 16 residues. With 2 bases clipped from V and 4 bases from J, the junction kept 9 bases outside the gene matches.

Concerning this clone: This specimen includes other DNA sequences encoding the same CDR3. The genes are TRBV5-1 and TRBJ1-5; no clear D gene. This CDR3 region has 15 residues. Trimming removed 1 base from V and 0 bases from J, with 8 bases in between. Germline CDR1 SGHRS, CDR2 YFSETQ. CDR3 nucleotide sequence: TGCGCCAGCAGCTTGTCGGGTTATAGCAATCAGCCCCAGCATTTT. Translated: CASSLSGYSNQPQHF.

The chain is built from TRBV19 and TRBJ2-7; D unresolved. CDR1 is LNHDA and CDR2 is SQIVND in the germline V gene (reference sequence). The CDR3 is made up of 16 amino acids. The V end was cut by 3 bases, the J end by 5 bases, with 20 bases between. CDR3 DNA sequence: TGTGCCAGTAGTATTGGTCAGGCCTTTACCTTGAACGAGCAGTACTTC. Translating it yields CASSIGQAFTLNEQYF. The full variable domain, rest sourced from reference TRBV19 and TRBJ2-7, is DGGITQSPKYLFRKEGQNVTLSCEQNLNHDAMYWYRQDPGQGLRLIYYSQIVNDFQKGDIAEGYSVSREKKESFPLTVTSAQKNPTAFYLCASSIGQAFTLNEQYFGPGTRLTVT.

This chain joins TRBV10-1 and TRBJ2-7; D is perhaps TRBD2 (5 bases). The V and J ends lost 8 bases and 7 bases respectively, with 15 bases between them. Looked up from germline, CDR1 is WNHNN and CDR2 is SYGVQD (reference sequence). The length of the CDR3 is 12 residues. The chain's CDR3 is CASGETIGEQYF. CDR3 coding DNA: TGCGCCAGCGGGGAGACAATTGGGGAGCAGTACTTC.

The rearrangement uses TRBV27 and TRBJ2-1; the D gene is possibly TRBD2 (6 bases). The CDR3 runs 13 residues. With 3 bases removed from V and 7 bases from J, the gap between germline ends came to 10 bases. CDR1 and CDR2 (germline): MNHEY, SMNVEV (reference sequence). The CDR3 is CASSFGGVNEQFF. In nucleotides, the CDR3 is TGTGCCAGCAGTTTTGGAGGGGTGAATGAGCAGTTCTTC.

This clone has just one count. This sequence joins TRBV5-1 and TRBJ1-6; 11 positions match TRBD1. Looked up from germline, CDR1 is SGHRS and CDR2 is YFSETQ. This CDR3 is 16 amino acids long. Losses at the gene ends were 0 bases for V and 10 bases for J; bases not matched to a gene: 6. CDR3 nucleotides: TGCGCCAGCAGCTTGGCCGGACAGGGGGCTCGATCACCCCTCCACTTT. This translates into CASSLAGQGARSPLHF.

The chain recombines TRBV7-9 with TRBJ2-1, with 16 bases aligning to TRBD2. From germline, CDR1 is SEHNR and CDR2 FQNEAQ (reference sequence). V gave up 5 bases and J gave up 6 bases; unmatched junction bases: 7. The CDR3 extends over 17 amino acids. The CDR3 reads CASSRRGTSGGANEQFF. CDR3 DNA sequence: TGTGCCAGCAGCCGTCGTGGGACTAGCGGGGGGGCCAATGAGCAGTTCTTC. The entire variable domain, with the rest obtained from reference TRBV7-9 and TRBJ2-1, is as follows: DTGVSQNPRHKITKRGQNVTFRCDPISEHNRLYWYRQTLGQGPEFLTYFQNEAQLEKSRLLSDRFSAERPKGSFSTLEIQRTEQGDSAMYLCASSRRGTSGGANEQFFGPGTRLTVL.

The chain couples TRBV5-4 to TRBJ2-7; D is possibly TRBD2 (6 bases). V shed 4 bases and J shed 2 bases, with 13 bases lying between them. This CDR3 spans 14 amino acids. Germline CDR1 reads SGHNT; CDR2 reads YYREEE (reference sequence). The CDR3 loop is CASSVVGGTYEQYF. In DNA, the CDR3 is TGTGCCAGCAGCGTGGTGGGCGGGACCTACGAGCAGTACTTC.

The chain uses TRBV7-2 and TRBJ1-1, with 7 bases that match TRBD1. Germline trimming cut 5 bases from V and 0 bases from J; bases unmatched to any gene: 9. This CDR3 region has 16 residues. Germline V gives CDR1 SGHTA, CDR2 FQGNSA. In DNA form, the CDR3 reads TGTGCCAGCAGCCAACGACAGGGCGGCCTGAACACTGAAGCTTTCTTT. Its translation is CASSQRQGGLNTEAFF.

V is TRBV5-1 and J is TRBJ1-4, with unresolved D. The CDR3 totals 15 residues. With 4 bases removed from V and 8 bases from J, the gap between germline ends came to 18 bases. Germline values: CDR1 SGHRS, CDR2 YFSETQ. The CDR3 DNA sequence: TGCGCCAGCAGCCCCAATCGGGGAGGGCAGGAAAAACTGTTTTTT. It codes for CASSPNRGGQEKLFF.

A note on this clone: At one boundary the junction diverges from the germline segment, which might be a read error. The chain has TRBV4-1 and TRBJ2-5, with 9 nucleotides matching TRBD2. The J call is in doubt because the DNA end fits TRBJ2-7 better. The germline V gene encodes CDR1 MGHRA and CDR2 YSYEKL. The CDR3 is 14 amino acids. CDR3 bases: TGCGCCAGTAGCCAAGTAGCGGGGGTGAACGAGCAGTACTTC. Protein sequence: CASSQVAGVNEQYF.

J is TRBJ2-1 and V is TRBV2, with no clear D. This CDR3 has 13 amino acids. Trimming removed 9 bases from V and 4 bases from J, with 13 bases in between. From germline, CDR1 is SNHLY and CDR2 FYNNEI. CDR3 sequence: CASSEQKYNEQFF. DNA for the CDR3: TGTGCCAGTTCAGAACAGAAATACAATGAGCAGTTCTTC.

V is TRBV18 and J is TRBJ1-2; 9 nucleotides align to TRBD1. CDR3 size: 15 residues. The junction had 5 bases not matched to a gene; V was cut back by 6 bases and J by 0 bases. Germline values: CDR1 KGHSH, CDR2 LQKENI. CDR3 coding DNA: TGTGCCAGCTCTCCCCGGGACAGGGCTAACTATGGCTACACCTTC. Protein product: CASSPRDRANYGYTF.